This TCR beta chain was documented in a study of blood T cell repertoires in COVID-19. Study background: Samples representing acute and convalescent COVID-19 were sourced from the United States, Italy and Spain. PBMCs, B-cell-depleted T cells, or T cells were the source of the cDNA or gDNA that made up the material.

Authors' analysis steps: The assay estimated nucleated cells by amplifying reference gene primers. Sequencing used immunoSEQ multiplex PCR; TCRdb keeps in-frame clones, though not all of them. Clone size and V and J calls were adopted from that table, with D and trimming inferred from the DNA. The table lists 150,000 to 200,000 clones, roughly 80% of them singletons. V was clipped by 8 bases and J by 6 bases; unmatched bases: 16. Germline values: CDR1 SGHRS, CDR2 YFSETQ. CDR3 length: 18 amino acids. One Seattle source followed patients from active infection through their disease course. The V call is TRBV5-1, the J call TRBJ1-6, with 11 bases fitting TRBD1. The clonotype was recovered from a woman aged 65 to 85 with COVID-19, enrolled during active disease. The specimen sequenced was peripheral blood. Here the CDR3 reads CARTSGTGGWSPNSPLHF. The CDR3 DNA follows: TGCGCCAGGACCTCCGGGACAGGGGGTTGGTCCCCTAATTCACCCCTCCACTTT.